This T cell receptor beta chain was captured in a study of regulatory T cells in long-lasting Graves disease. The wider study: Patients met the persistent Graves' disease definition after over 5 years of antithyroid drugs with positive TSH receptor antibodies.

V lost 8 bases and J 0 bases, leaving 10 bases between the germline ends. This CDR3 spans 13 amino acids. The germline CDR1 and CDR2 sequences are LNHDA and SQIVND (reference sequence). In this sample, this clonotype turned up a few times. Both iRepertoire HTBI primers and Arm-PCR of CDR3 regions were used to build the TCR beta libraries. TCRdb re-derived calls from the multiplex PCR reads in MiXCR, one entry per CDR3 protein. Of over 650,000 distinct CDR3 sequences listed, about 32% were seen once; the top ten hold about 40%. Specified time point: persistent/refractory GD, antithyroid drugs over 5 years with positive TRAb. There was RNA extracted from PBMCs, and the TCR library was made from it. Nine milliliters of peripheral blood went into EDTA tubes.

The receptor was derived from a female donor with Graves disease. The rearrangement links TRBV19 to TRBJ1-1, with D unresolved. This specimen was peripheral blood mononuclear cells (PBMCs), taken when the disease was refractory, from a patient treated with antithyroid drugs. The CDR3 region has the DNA TGTGCCAGTCGGTGGAGCATGAACACTGAAGCTTTCTTT. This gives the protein CASRWSMNTEAFF.